A selection of T cell receptor beta chains follows, all from one sample in a study of blood T cell repertoires in COVID-19. The table came from immunoSEQ multiplex PCR; TCRdb's copy has only in-frame clones and leaves some out. The sample records about 180,000 clones, about 81% being singletons. Input material: peripheral blood. The origin of the receptors is an elderly woman with COVID-19, enrolled during active disease. Each CDR3 is given without its conserved first and last residue. The size entry is marked missing in some rows and otherwise reads once, few, many or a size class.

V gene	clone size	J gene	CDR3 protein
TRBV19	.	TRBJ2-3	ASGASGGQGTQY
TRBV6-5	.	TRBJ2-7	ASRGQGAKSYEQY
TRBV7-3	.	TRBJ1-2	ASSLDGTEYGYT
TRBV21-1	once	TRBJ2-1	ASSKTFLAEFSYNEQF
TRBV24-1	.	TRBJ2-7	ATSDPGQGSGEQY
TRBV19	few	TRBJ2-1	ASSSPLRNEQF
TRBV28	.	TRBJ1-6	ASSSGTGVSPLH
TRBV6-5	.	TRBJ2-7	ASEGDDSTYEQY
TRBV15	.	TRBJ2-7	ATSSTTGDTSYEQY
TRBV7-9	once	TRBJ2-7	ASSPAGVSSYEQY
TRBV5-1	.	TRBJ2-2	ASSLAQGNTGELF
TRBV5-6	.	TRBJ1-2	ASSGGQGKYYGYT
TRBV15	few	TRBJ1-5	ATSRDTGAQH
TRBV7-2	.	TRBJ1-4	ASSADRGTNEKLF
TRBV6-2/TRBV6-3	.	TRBJ2-7	ASSYPPGEQY
TRBV9	few	TRBJ2-3	ASSVVGEADTQY
TRBV21-1	.	TRBJ2-7	ASSKQLRADGTYEQY
TRBV5-5	.	TRBJ2-3	ASSPGLAGSTDTQY
TRBV27	.	TRBJ1-6	ASSAPGQGLSPLH
TRBV3-1/TRBV3-2	.	TRBJ2-3	ASSPFSSTDTQY
TRBV11-3	.	TRBJ2-1	ASSLDVGTTYNEQF
TRBV9	.	TRBJ2-1	ASSTKLAGGGNEQF
TRBV14	once	TRBJ1-2	ASSQVFDREGYT
TRBV5-1	.	TRBJ2-1	ASSSLSSGGINEQF
TRBV6-1	.	TRBJ1-5	ASSESRYSNQPQH
TRBV5-4	.	TRBJ1-2	ASSFRDSYGYT
TRBV4-2	.	TRBJ2-1	ASSQDLGSGSYNEQF
TRBV4-3	.	TRBJ2-1	ASSQVAGGANEQF
TRBV6-2/TRBV6-3	.	TRBJ2-7	ASRPGLAGSYEQY
TRBV9	.	TRBJ2-1	ASSVDLLVIPNEQF
TRBV6-2/TRBV6-3	.	TRBJ2-7	ASSYSGPVGDEQY
TRBV5-1	.	TRBJ2-5	ASSLWTSGGARYQETQY
TRBV9	few	TRBJ2-7	ASSVGHTAYEQY
TRBV2	once	TRBJ2-3	ASSVERAGVEY
TRBV28	.	TRBJ2-3	ASRTIETSTDTQY
TRBV5-4	once	TRBJ1-2	ASSLGLGTWIGYT
TRBV5-1	.	TRBJ1-6	ASSFRDINSPLH